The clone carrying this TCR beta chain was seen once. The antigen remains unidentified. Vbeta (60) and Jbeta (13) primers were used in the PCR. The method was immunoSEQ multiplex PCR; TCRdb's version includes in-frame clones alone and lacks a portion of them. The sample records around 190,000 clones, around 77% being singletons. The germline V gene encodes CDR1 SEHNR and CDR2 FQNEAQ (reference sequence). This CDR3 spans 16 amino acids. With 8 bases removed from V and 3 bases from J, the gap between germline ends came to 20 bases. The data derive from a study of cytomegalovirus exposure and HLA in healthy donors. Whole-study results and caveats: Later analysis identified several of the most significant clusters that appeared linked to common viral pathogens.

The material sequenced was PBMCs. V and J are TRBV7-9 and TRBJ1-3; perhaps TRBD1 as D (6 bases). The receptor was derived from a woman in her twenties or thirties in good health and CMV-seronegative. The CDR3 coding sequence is TGTGCCAGCTCCATGGACAGTCCCAGGGTTGGAAACACCATATATTTT. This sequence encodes CASSMDSPRVGNTIYF.